This TCR beta chain appears in the sequencing data of a study of regulatory T cells in long-lasting Graves disease. Study-level results: It was in persistent disease that TRBV28, TRBJ1-2 and TRBJ2-5 were favored.

Time point described: newly diagnosed GD, antithyroid drugs for less than 3 months. Making the TCR library involved RNA that had been extracted from PBMCs. With respect to this clonotype: Its antigen is undetermined.

TCR beta libraries were built with iRepertoire HTBI primers and Arm-PCR of CDR3 regions. TCRdb reprocessed the multiplex PCR reads via MiXCR and lists one record per CDR3 protein. The data hold some 410,000 distinct CDR3 sequences, with about a sixth observed a single time. Germline V gene data show CDR1 as LNHNV and CDR2 as YYDKDF (reference sequence). This CDR3 spans 14 amino acids. Between the trimmed V and J ends, which lost 7 bases and 0 bases, there was a span of 13 bases. This sample also appeared in a second study, on T cells in Graves' hyperthyroidism and ophthalmopathy. This second report adds: Diagnostic assessment was based on clinical symptoms, serum thyroxine and TRAb, thyroid ultrasound and orbital computed tomography. HTBI primers were employed in a first-round RT-PCR of the TCR CDR3.

The sample here was peripheral blood mononuclear cells (PBMCs), taken at new diagnosis, from a patient treated with antithyroid drugs. The source of this sequence is a woman between 25 and 40 years old with Graves disease. The chain uses TRBV15 and TRBJ2-7; tentative D call: TRBD2 (6 bases). The CDR3 nucleotides are TGTGCCACCAAGACCCGGGAGAGCTCCTACGAGCAGTACTTC. It specifies CATKTRESSYEQYF.